This TCR beta chain was recovered during a study of blood T cell repertoires in COVID-19. Across the whole study: Sites in the United States, Italy and Spain provided acute and convalescent COVID-19 samples.

Generated by immunoSEQ multiplex PCR, the TCRdb table keeps only in-frame clones and is missing some. The table has under 300,000 clones, roughly nine tenths seen once. Participant-reported clinical history was the basis for cohort assignment. The germline gives CDR1 MGHRA, CDR2 YSYEKL. Trimming stripped 4 bases from V and 2 bases from J, with 9 bases between. There are 13 residues in the CDR3. Source material: PBMCs or T cells enriched from blood (not recorded which). The chain employs TRBV4-1 and TRBJ2-7; D gene ambiguous. This clonotype was obtained from a woman aged 35 to 49 who had recovered from COVID-19. The CDR3: CASSRQVAYEQYF. The CDR3, as DNA: TGCGCCAGCAGCCGTCAGGTGGCCTACGAGCAGTACTTC.